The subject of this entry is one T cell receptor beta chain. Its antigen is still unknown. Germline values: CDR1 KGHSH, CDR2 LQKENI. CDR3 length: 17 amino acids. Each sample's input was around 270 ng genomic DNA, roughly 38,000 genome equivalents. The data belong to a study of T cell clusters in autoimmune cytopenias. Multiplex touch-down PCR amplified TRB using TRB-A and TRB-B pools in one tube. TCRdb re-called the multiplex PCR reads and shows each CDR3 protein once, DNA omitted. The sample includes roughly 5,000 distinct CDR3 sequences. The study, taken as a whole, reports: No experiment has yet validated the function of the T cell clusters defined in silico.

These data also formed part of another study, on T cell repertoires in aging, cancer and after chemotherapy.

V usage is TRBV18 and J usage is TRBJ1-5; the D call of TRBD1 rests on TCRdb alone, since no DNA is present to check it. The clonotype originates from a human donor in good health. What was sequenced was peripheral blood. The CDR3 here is CASSPFGVQGDDQPQHF.